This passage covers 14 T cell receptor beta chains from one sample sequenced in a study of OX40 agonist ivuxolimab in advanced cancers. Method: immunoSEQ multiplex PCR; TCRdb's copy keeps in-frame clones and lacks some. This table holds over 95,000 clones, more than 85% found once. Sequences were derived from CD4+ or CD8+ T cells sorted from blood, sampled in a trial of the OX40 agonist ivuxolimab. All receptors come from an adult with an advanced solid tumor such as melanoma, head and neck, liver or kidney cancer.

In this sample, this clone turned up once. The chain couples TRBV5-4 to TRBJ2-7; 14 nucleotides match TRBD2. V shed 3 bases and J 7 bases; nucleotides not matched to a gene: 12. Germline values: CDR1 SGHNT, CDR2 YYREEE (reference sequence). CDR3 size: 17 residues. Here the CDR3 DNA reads TGTGCCAGCAGCTCAAATACGGGACTAGCGGGAGTAGGTGAGCAGTACTTC. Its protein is CASSSNTGLAGVGEQYF.

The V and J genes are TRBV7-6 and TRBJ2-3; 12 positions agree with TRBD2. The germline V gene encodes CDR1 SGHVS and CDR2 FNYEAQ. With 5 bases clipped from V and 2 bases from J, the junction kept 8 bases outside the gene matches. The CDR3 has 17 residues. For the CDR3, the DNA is TGTGCCAGCAGCGAATACGGACTAGCGGGGTTCACAGATACGCAGTATTTT. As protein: CASSEYGLAGFTDTQYF.

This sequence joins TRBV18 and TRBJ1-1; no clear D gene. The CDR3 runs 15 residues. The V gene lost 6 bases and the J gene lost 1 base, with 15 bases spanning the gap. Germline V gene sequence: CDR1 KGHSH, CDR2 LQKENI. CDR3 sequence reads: CASSPAWAENTEAFF. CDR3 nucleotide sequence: TGTGCCAGCTCGCCAGCCTGGGCCGAGAACACTGAAGCTTTCTTT.

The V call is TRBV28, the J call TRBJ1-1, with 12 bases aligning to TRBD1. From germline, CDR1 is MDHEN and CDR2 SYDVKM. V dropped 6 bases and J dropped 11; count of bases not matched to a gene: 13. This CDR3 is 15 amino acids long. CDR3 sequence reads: CASRETGTGGVMAFF. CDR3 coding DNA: TGTGCCAGCAGAGAGACCGGGACAGGGGGCGTTATGGCTTTCTTT.

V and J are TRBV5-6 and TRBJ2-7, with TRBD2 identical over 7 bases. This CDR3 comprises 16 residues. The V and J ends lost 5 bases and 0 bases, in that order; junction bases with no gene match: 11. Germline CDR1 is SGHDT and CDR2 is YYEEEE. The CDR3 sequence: CASSRGAGLSSYEQYF. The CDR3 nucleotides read TGTGCCAGCAGTAGGGGAGCGGGGCTTAGCTCCTACGAGCAGTACTTC. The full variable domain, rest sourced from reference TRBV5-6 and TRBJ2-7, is DAGVTQSPTHLIKTRGQQVTLRCSPKSGHDTVSWYQQALGQGPQFIFQYYEEEERQRGNFPDRFSGHQFPNYSSELNVNALLLGDSALYLCASSRGAGLSSYEQYFGPGTRLTVT.

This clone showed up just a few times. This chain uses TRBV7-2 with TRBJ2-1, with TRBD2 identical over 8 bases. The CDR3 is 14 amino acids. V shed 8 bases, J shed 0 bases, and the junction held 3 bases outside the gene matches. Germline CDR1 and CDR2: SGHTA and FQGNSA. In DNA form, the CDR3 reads TGTGCCAGCCGGGGGGGGGCCTCCTACAATGAGCAGTTCTTC. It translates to CASRGGASYNEQFF.

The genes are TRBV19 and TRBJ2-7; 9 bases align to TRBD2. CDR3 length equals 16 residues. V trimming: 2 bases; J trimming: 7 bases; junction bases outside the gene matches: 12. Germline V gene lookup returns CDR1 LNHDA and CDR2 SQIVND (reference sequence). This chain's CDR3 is CASSIRGSGSPGEQYF. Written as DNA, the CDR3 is TGTGCCAGTAGTATAAGAGGTAGCGGGAGCCCTGGGGAGCAGTACTTC.

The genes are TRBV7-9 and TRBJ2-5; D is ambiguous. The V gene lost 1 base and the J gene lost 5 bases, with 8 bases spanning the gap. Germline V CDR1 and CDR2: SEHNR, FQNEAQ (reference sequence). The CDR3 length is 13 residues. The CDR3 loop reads CASSLGLVETQYF. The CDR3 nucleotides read TGTGCCAGCAGCTTAGGGCTAGTGGAGACCCAGTACTTC.

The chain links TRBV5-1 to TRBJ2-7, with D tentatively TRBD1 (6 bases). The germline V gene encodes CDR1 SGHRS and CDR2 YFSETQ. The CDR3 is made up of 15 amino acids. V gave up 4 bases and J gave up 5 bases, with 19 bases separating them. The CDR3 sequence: CASSPQTGLAHEQYF. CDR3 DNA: TGCGCCAGCAGCCCCCAGACAGGATTGGCCCACGAGCAGTACTTC.

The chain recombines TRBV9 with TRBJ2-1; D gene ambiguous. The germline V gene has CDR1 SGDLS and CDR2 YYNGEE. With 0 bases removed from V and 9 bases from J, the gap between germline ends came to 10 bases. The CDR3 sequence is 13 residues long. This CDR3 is CASSVDSFGEQFF. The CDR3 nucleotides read TGTGCCAGCAGCGTAGATAGCTTCGGTGAGCAGTTCTTC.

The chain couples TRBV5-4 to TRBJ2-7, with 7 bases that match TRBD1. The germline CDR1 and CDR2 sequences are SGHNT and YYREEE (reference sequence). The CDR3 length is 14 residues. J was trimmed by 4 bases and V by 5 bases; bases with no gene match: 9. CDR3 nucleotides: TGTGCCAGCAGTCGAGGGGGCGAGGGTTACGAGCAGTACTTC. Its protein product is CASSRGGEGYEQYF.

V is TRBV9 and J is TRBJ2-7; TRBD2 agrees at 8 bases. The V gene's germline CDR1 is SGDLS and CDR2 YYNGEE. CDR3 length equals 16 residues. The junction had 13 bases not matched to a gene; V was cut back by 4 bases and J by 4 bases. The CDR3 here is CASSSRAGAGAYEQYF. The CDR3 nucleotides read TGTGCCAGCAGCTCACGCGCGGGAGCGGGGGCATACGAGCAGTACTTC.

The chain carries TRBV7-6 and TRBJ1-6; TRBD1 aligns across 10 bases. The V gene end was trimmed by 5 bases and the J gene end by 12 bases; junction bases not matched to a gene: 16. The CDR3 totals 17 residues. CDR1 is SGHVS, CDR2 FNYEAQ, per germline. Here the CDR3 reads CASSVGIPGTGEGPLHF. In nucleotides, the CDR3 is TGTGCCAGCAGCGTAGGGATTCCCGGGACAGGGGAAGGACCCCTCCACTTT.

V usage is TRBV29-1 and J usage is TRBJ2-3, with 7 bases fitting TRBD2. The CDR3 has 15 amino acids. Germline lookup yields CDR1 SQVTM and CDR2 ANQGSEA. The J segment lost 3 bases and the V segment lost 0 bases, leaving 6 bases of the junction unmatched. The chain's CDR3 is CSVEDLAGVTDTQYF. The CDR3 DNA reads TGCAGCGTTGAAGATCTTGCGGGAGTGACAGATACGCAGTATTTT.